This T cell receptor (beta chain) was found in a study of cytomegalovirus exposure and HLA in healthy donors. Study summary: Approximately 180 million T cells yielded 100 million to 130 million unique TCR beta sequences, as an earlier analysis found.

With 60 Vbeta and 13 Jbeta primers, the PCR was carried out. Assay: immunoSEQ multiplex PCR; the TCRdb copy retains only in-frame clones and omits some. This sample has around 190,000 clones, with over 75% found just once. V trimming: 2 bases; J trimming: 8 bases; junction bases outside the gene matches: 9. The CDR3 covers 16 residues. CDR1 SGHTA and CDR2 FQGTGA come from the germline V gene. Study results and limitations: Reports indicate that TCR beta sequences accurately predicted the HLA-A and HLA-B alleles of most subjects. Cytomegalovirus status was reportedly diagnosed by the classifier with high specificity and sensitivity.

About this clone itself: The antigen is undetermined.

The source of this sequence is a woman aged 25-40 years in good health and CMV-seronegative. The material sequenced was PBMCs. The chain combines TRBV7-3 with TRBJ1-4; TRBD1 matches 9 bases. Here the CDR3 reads CASSLGTGQGYEKLFF. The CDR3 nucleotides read TGTGCCAGCAGCTTAGGGACCGGACAGGGGTACGAAAAACTGTTTTTT.